The 16 T cell receptor beta chains given below trace back to one sample, sequenced in a study of CD8 T cells in ankylosing spondylitis. Findings and caveats of the study: Within ankylosing spondylitis blood, a TCR beta motif made up of roughly eight highly homologous variants appeared to be characteristic.

Antigens for these TCRs are unknown. TCRdb redid the calling of the 5' RACE reads with MiXCR, one entry per CDR3 protein. This sample has about 800,000 distinct CDR3 sequences; about 10% occur once, and the top ten carry less than 0.65%. Sequencing was performed on blood, either unsorted or a sorted T cell fraction (not recorded which). The receptors originated from a male donor with ankylosing spondylitis.

This clonotype has more than one count but fewer than ten. The chain couples TRBV20-1 to TRBJ2-1; 10 positions match TRBD1. Trimming cost V 3 bases and J 0 bases; bases outside gene matches: 11. Germline V gene data show CDR1 as DFQATT and CDR2 as SNEGSKA (reference sequence). This CDR3 has 18 residues. The CDR3 here is CSASPVGQGWFSYNEQFF. Written as DNA, the CDR3 is TGCAGTGCTAGTCCGGTGGGACAGGGGTGGTTCTCCTACAATGAGCAGTTCTTC.

The chain couples TRBV20-1 to TRBJ2-1; 8 bases agree with TRBD2. CDR1 is DFQATT, CDR2 SNEGSKA, per germline (reference sequence). CDR3 length equals 15 residues. The V and J ends lost 2 bases and 12 bases, in that order; junction bases with no gene match: 15. The CDR3 reads CSARLRPSGPAGQFF. DNA for the CDR3: TGCAGTGCTAGACTTCGGCCTAGCGGGCCCGCCGGGCAGTTCTTC.

There are a few counts of this clonotype. The chain couples TRBV7-2 to TRBJ1-2; tentative D call: TRBD1 (5 bases). Trimming cost V 5 bases and J 2 bases, with 18 bases left between them. CDR1 SGHTA and CDR2 FQGNSA come from the germline V gene. The CDR3 is 16 residues long. This CDR3 is CASSAAGLLANYGYTF. For the CDR3, the DNA is TGTGCCAGCAGCGCAGCGGGACTCCTGGCCAACTATGGCTACACCTTC.

This clonotype was observed a handful of times. The CDR3: CASSFTSGLEGETQYF. The CDR3 nucleotides are TGTGCCAGCAGCTTCACTAGCGGTCTCGAGGGAGAGACCCAGTACTTC. This chain links TRBV11-2 with TRBJ2-5; 8 bases are shared with TRBD2. The CDR3 has 16 amino acids. The germline V gene has CDR1 SGHAT and CDR2 FQNNGV. With 3 bases clipped from V and 4 bases from J, the junction kept 10 bases outside the gene matches.

The J gene is TRBJ2-1, the V gene TRBV4-1, with 12 bases fitting TRBD2. This CDR3 has 18 amino acids. Germline CDR1 and CDR2: MGHRA and YSYEKL. The trim removed 0 bases at V and 0 bases at J, leaving 3 bases unmatched. The DNA for the CDR3 is TGCGCCAGCAGCCAAGAATCGACTAGCGGGAGCTCCTACAATGAGCAGTTCTTC. This codes for CASSQESTSGSSYNEQFF.

The chain couples TRBV11-2 to TRBJ2-2; 9 bases agree with TRBD2. There are 18 residues in the CDR3. V shed 6 bases and J 0 bases; nucleotides not matched to a gene: 11. Germline loops: CDR1 SGHAT, CDR2 FQNNGV. The CDR3 reads CASSFRLRLAANTGELFF. CDR3 nucleotide sequence: TGTGCCAGCAGTTTCAGGTTGCGACTAGCGGCGAACACCGGGGAGCTGTTTTTT.

The chain combines TRBV3-1 with TRBJ1-1; D gene uncertain. Looked up from germline, CDR1 is LGHDT and CDR2 is YNNKEL (reference sequence). The V end lost 4 bases, the J end lost 0 bases, and 9 bases lay between the germline ends. The CDR3 runs 14 residues. The CDR3 here is CASSPWEVNTEAFF. For the CDR3, the DNA is TGTGCCAGCAGCCCCTGGGAGGTGAACACTGAAGCTTTCTTT.

At least ten counts were recorded for this clonotype. The chain recombines TRBV12-3 or TRBV12-4 with TRBJ1-1, with D perhaps matching TRBD1 (6 bases). The CDR3 is made up of 13 amino acids. V dropped 2 bases and J dropped 6 bases, with 10 bases sitting between them. DNA of the CDR3: TGTGCCAGCAGTTTAAACAGGGAGGCTGAAGCTTTCTTT. Protein sequence: CASSLNREAEAFF.

The chain links TRBV24-1 to TRBJ2-5; the match to TRBD2 covers 10 bases. CDR1 is KGHDR, CDR2 SFDVKD, per germline. CDR3 length: 16 amino acids. The trim removed 3 bases at V and 1 base at J, leaving 4 bases unmatched. Here the CDR3 DNA reads TGTGCCACCAGTGATCCAGCGGGGGGGCTCCAAGAGACCCAGTACTTC. It yields the protein CATSDPAGGLQETQYF.

This clonotype was seen repeatedly, ten times or more. The V gene is TRBV27, the J gene TRBJ2-1, with 8 bases that match TRBD1. In germline, CDR1 is MNHEY, CDR2 SMNVEV (reference sequence). This CDR3 has 14 residues. The ends lost 6 bases at V and 2 bases at J; junction bases unmatched: 3. For the CDR3, the DNA is TGTGCCAGCAGCCGACAGGGGACCTACAATGAGCAGTTCTTC. Translating gives CASSRQGTYNEQFF.

This clonotype appeared many times. This chain connects TRBV12-3 or TRBV12-4 to TRBJ1-1; 7 bases agree with TRBD1. The CDR3 is 13 residues long. The V gene end was trimmed by 5 bases and the J gene end by 8 bases; junction bases not matched to a gene: 8. The CDR3: CASSPGTDLEAFF. In DNA form, the CDR3 reads TGTGCCAGCAGTCCCGGGACAGATTTGGAAGCTTTCTTT.

This clonotype appeared a few times. This chain joins TRBV4-1 and TRBJ2-7, with D perhaps TRBD1 or TRBD2 (5 bases each). Per germline, CDR1 MGHRA and CDR2 YSYEKL. V was pared by 1 base and J by 3 bases, with 13 bases between. The CDR3 runs to 15 residues. The CDR3 is CASSQGWGIIYEQYF. CDR3 nucleotide sequence: TGCGCCAGCAGCCAAGGATGGGGGATAATCTACGAGCAGTACTTC.

There are many counts of this clonotype. The V gene is TRBV20-1, the J gene TRBJ2-7; D possibly corresponds to TRBD2 (6 bases). This CDR3 has 12 residues. Trimming removed 6 bases at V and 3 bases at J, with 12 bases between. Per the germline V gene, CDR1 is DFQATT and CDR2 is SNEGSKA (reference sequence). CDR3 residues: CSANSGYYEQYF. The DNA of the CDR3 is TGCAGTGCCAATAGCGGCTACTACGAGCAGTACTTC.

As to this clonotype: Germline and junction disagree at one end, which may indicate a read error. This chain connects TRBV20-1 to TRBJ2-2; D remains unclear. The CDR3 is 13 amino acids. The germline V gene has CDR1 DFQATT and CDR2 SNEGSKA (reference sequence). In DNA, the CDR3 is TGCACTGCTAGGCCCCAGCTGGCCGGGGAGCTGTTTTTT. Protein sequence: CTARPQLAGELFF.

This chain links TRBV18 with TRBJ2-5; TRBD2 matches at 8 bases. This CDR3 has 16 residues. Per germline, CDR1 KGHSH and CDR2 LQKENI. V gave up 0 bases and J gave up 1 base; unmatched junction bases: 4. For the CDR3, the DNA is TGTGCCAGCTCACCACCTACTAGCGGAGGCCAAGAGACCCAGTACTTC. It translates to CASSPPTSGGQETQYF.

This clonotype was detected only a few times. This chain links TRBV6-5 with TRBJ1-5; maybe TRBD1 (5 bases). Trimming removed 0 bases from V and 6 bases from J, with 18 bases in between. Per the germline V gene, CDR1 is MNHEY and CDR2 is SVGAGI. The CDR3 length is 17 residues. CDR3 sequence (DNA): TGTGCCAGCAGTTACTCGGTAGGACGGGGCGGGGTTCAGCCCCAGCATTTT. Amino acids: CASSYSVGRGGVQPQHF.